This T cell receptor (beta chain) was retrieved from a study of T-cell reconstitution after alpha-beta-depleted transplantation in children. The TCRbeta library was prepared with unique molecular identifiers. TCRdb passed the PCR reads through MiXCR, listing each CDR3 protein once. The repertoire holds some 520,000 distinct CDR3 sequences, with around a third as singletons. This CDR3 contains 13 residues. V lost 5 bases and J lost 7, with 11 bases in between. CDR1 and CDR2 from the germline V gene are SGHAT and FQNNGV. The chain recombines TRBV11-2 with TRBJ2-2; D not resolved. The TCR was taken from a human donor who donated a stem cell graft to a child with aplastic anemia. The sequencing used PBMCs from the stem cell graft donor, collected from the stem cell graft. Here the CDR3 reads CASSPLRVGELFF. Written as DNA, the CDR3 is TGTGCCAGCAGCCCCCTCCGTGTCGGGGAGCTGTTTTTT.